A single sample is the source of the 3 T cell receptor beta chains below, sequenced in a study of neoadjuvant anti-PD-1 for oral cavity cancer. The data were produced by immunoSEQ multiplex PCR, yet TCRdb's version contains in-frame clones alone and is incomplete. The sample includes around 7,200 clones, roughly 58% of them seen just once. The sequencing used tumor tissue, collected before nivolumab (anti-PD-1) treatment. The source of these receptors is a person between 35 and 79 years old with oral cavity squamous cell carcinoma.

The genes are TRBV5-1 and TRBJ2-7, with D perhaps given as TRBD1 or TRBD2 (5 bases each). CDR3 length: 15 amino acids. Trimming removed 4 bases from V and 3 bases from J, with 17 bases in between. Germline values: CDR1 SGHRS, CDR2 YFSETQ. CDR3 coding DNA: TGCGCCAGCAGCCTAGACGGGACCTCTTTCTACGAGCAGTACTTC. Protein sequence: CASSLDGTSFYEQYF.

The genes are TRBV4-2 and TRBJ2-7, with TRBD2 identical over 9 bases. CDR1 is LGHNA, CDR2 YNFKEQ, per germline. This CDR3 has 16 residues. The junction had 3 bases not matched to a gene; V was cut back by 0 bases and J by 0 bases. CDR3 nucleotides: TGTGCCAGCAGCCAAGATCTAGCGGGGAGCTCCTACGAGCAGTACTTC. It codes for CASSQDLAGSSYEQYF.

This clone came up a few times. This chain connects TRBV6-5 to TRBJ1-2, with 11 bases matching TRBD1. V dropped 6 bases and J dropped 1; count of bases not matched to a gene: 4. This CDR3 contains 15 residues. Germline CDR1 reads MNHEY; CDR2 reads SVGAGI. The CDR3 bases are TGTGCCAGCAGGCTCGGGACAGGGGGTAACTATGGCTACACCTTC. Protein sequence: CASRLGTGGNYGYTF.